This T cell receptor beta chain was profiled in a study of post-analysis software for immune sequencing data. Study observations and caveats: There were four or five TRBV segments more frequent in patients than controls, and TRBV5-6, TRBV5-1 and TRBV20-1 were among them.

V dropped 5 bases and J dropped 6 bases, with 17 bases sitting between them. The length of the CDR3 is 15 residues. Germline CDR1 reads SGHTA; CDR2 reads FQGTGA. Points on this clonotype: What it recognizes is unknown.

cDNA libraries for TCR beta contained unique molecular identifiers. The T cell input of about 0.9 to 11 million gave roughly 500,000 cDNA molecules. TCRdb re-analysed the PCR reads in MiXCR, keeping a single row per CDR3 protein. The profile shows 650,000 to 850,000 distinct CDR3 sequences, about 45% of them singletons. The specimen was blood. This TCR was recovered from a girl aged 10-17 years with multiple sclerosis. The V call is TRBV7-3, the J call TRBJ2-1; perhaps TRBD1 as D (5 bases). In nucleotides, the CDR3 is TGTGCCAGCAGCCTCATTGGGGCAGGGTCCAATGAGCAGTTCTTC. It encodes CASSLIGAGSNEQFF.